This TCR beta chain was recovered during a study of cytomegalovirus exposure and HLA in healthy donors. Broader study findings: The authors later found TCR association rates varying by HLA locus, with DRB1 most and HLA-C fewest. Associated with cytomegalovirus, according to the listing, were 170 or so TCR beta chains. Analysis performed later found about 18,000 TCR beta sequences associated with HLA alleles at 0.05 false discovery rate. Per a prior analysis, the majority of TCR beta V segments were productive roughly 87% or roughly 30% of the time.

The PCR ran on 60 Vbeta and 13 Jbeta primers. Profiled with immunoSEQ multiplex PCR; TCRdb holds only in-frame clones, not every one. Seen here are 240,000 or so clones, 82% observed once, and the top ten hold 5% to 6%. Trimming took off 2 bases at V and 0 bases at J, with 10 bases between the two ends. The CDR3 loop spans 15 amino acids. The germline gives CDR1 SGHNT, CDR2 YYREEE (reference sequence). Concerning this clone itself: Its cognate antigen is unknown.

The receptor comes from a woman in her thirties or forties in good health and CMV-seropositive. This chain joins TRBV5-4 and TRBJ2-3; D may be TRBD1 (6 bases). The material sequenced was PBMCs. The CDR3 coding sequence is TGTGCCAGCAGCTTACAGGGCCCTAGCACAGATACGCAGTATTTT. Its protein product is CASSLQGPSTDTQYF.